The sequence of this T cell receptor beta chain was determined in a study of T cells in Graves' hyperthyroidism and ophthalmopathy. This clonotype was seen a handful of times. Its matching antigen is unknown. Study results and caveats: Blood also carried most thyroid clonotypes expanded above 0.001.

Per germline, CDR1 SGHTA and CDR2 FQGNSA. V dropped 0 bases and J dropped 6; count of bases not matched to a gene: 5. CDR3 length equals 15 residues. Criteria for exclusion of patients were uncontrolled infection, other autoimmune disease, pregnancy or lactation. Amplification targeted TCR beta CDR3 regions from RNA transcripts. HTBI primers drove first-round RT-PCR of the TCR CDR3. TCRdb re-analysed the multiplex PCR reads in MiXCR, keeping a single row per CDR3 protein. The sample records over 500,000 distinct CDR3 sequences, 15% to 20% being singletons. Sequencing was done on a sample of blood. The V gene is TRBV7-2, the J gene TRBJ2-1; 7 positions agree with TRBD1. This TCR was recovered from a young woman with Graves' ophthalmopathy. The CDR3 reads CASSLAGTELNEQFF. CDR3 nucleotides: TGTGCCAGCAGCTTAGCCGGGACAGAGCTCAATGAGCAGTTCTTC.